Each of the 10 T cell receptor beta chains below was sequenced from the same sample in a study of T cell repertoires in aging, cancer and after chemotherapy. Rearranged V-D-J TRB sequences were amplified with a mixed TRB-A/B primer pool. TCRdb analysed the multiplex PCR reads with MiXCR anew, one entry per CDR3 protein. The sample includes approximately 330 distinct CDR3 sequences, about 61% of them seen just once. Peripheral blood genomic DNA, not sorted cells or RNA, was the template. Specimen: blood. The receptors stem from a human donor with a blood cancer.

V usage is TRBV19 and J usage is TRBJ2-3, with 8 positions matching TRBD1. Germline CDR1 and CDR2: LNHDA and SQIVND (reference sequence). Trimming at V came to 2 bases and at J to 5 bases, leaving 6 bases not matched to a gene. The CDR3 spans 15 residues. This CDR3 is CASSIRTGLVDTQYF. CDR3 in DNA: TGTGCCAGTAGTATAAGGACAGGGCTGGTAGATACGCAGTATTTT.

Relative to its sample, this clonotype is large. The chain uses TRBV27 and TRBJ1-1; the D gene is possibly TRBD1 (5 bases). The CDR3 spans 13 residues. Germline loops: CDR1 MNHEY, CDR2 SMNVEV (reference sequence). Trimming removed 4 bases from V and 1 base from J, with 7 bases in between. CDR3 sequence (DNA): TGTGCCAGCAGTTCTGACAGGAACACTGAAGCTTTCTTT. Translating gives CASSSDRNTEAFF.

CDR3 residues: CASRLTAEPQREAFF. DNA for the CDR3: TGTGCCAGCAGGTTGACCGCCGAGCCCCAAAGGGAGGCTTTCTTT. The rearrangement links TRBV28 to TRBJ1-1; D is unresolved. The V gene's germline CDR1 is MDHEN and CDR2 SYDVKM. Trimming stripped 6 bases from V and 11 bases from J, with 25 bases between. The CDR3 totals 15 residues.

This clonotype is labeled large (0.1 to 1%). V gene TRBV28 combines with J gene TRBJ2-2; no clear D. CDR3 length: 11 residues. Germline lookup yields CDR1 MDHEN and CDR2 SYDVKM. V shed 3 bases and J shed 6 bases, with 2 bases lying between them. The CDR3 DNA reads as TGTGCCAGCAGTTTGGCCGGGGAGCTGTTTTTT. It translates to CASSLAGELFF.

By sample fraction, this clonotype is medium-sized. V usage is TRBV20-1 and J usage is TRBJ2-1; 9 bases map to TRBD1. Germline V lookup: CDR1 DFQATT, CDR2 SNEGSKA (reference sequence). V lost 3 bases and J lost 5; bases outside the gene matches: 8. The CDR3 extends over 15 amino acids. The CDR3 here is CSASSPRDRDNEQFF. The CDR3 DNA reads as TGCAGTGCTAGCTCACCTCGGGACAGGGACAATGAGCAGTTCTTC.

The V and J genes are TRBV27 and TRBJ1-5; 9 bases agree with TRBD1. The CDR3 consists of 16 residues. Germline V gene lookup returns CDR1 MNHEY and CDR2 SMNVEV (reference sequence). The V and J ends lost 4 bases and 3 bases, in that order; junction bases with no gene match: 7. The CDR3 protein is CASSWDRVGTNQPQHF. The CDR3 nucleotides read TGTGCCAGCAGTTGGGACAGGGTTGGAACCAATCAGCCCCAGCATTTT.

By sample fraction, this clonotype is medium-sized (0.01 to 0.1%). V usage is TRBV20-1 and J usage is TRBJ2-5, with D possibly matching TRBD1 (6 bases). Trimming removed 1 base at V and 5 bases at J, with 14 bases between. Germline values: CDR1 DFQATT, CDR2 SNEGSKA (reference sequence). The CDR3 loop spans 14 amino acids. The CDR3 region is CSARGQGSGETQYF. The CDR3 coding sequence is TGCAGTGCTAGAGGTCAGGGGTCTGGGGAGACCCAGTACTTC.

This clonotype was seen a handful of times. The chain employs TRBV20-1 and TRBJ1-2; a weak D match, TRBD1 (6 bases). Per the germline V gene, CDR1 is DFQATT and CDR2 is SNEGSKA (reference sequence). Trimming took 5 bases from V and 6 from J, leaving 13 bases between them. This CDR3 is 12 amino acids long. CDR3 nucleotides: TGCAGTGCTCTTACAGGGTCCCATGGCTACACCTTC. Its protein is CSALTGSHGYTF.

The V and J genes are TRBV19 and TRBJ2-1; D perhaps matches TRBD2 (6 bases). Germline values: CDR1 LNHDA, CDR2 SQIVND (reference sequence). The V gene lost 4 bases and the J gene lost 9 bases, with 10 bases spanning the gap. The CDR3 consists of 12 residues. The DNA for the CDR3 is TGTGCCAGTAGTACGCAGGGAGGTGAGCAGTTCTTC. This codes for CASSTQGGEQFF.

The gene calls are TRBV11-3 and TRBJ2-2; the match to TRBD1 covers 8 bases. Germline V gives CDR1 SGHNT, CDR2 YENEEA. This CDR3 comprises 16 residues. Losses at the gene ends were 5 bases for V and 2 bases for J; bases not matched to a gene: 7. DNA of the CDR3: TGTGCCAGCAGCCCCGTCAGGGGGCCCAACACCGGGGAGCTGTTTTTT. Amino acid sequence: CASSPVRGPNTGELFF. Together with reference TRBV11-3 and TRBJ2-2, the CDR3 gives the full variable domain: EAGVVQSPRYKIIEKKQPVAFWCNPISGHNTLYWYLQNLGQGPELLIRYENEEAVDDSQLPKDRFSAERLKGVDSTLKIQPAELGDSAVYLCASSPVRGPNTGELFFGEGSRLTVL.